This TCR beta chain was sequenced for a study of blood T cell repertoires in COVID-19. Authors' data handling: Reference gene primers were amplified, and this amplification served to estimate nucleated cell counts. Produced via immunoSEQ multiplex PCR; TCRdb's table is partial and in-frame only. V, J and clone size were drawn from that table, and D and trimming were deduced from the DNA. The sample yields approximately 310,000 clones, about nine tenths seen once. The germline CDR1 and CDR2 sequences are SGHKS and YYEKEE (reference sequence). V shed 2 bases, J shed 6 bases, and the junction held 6 bases outside the gene matches. The CDR3 runs 14 residues.

Material: peripheral blood. The receptor comes from a middle-aged man with active or convalescent COVID-19. The V and J genes are TRBV5-5 and TRBJ2-7; TRBD1 matches 9 bases. CDR3 sequence: CASSFGDRVGEQYF. The DNA of the CDR3 is TGTGCCAGCAGCTTTGGGGACAGGGTTGGCGAGCAGTACTTC.